This T cell receptor beta chain was sequenced for a study of tumor-infiltrating lymphocytes in localized non-small cell lung cancer. Method: immunoSEQ multiplex PCR; TCRdb's copy keeps in-frame clones and lacks some. The sample lists about 12,000 clones, about 70% occurring once. The CDR3 consists of 14 residues. The V gene's germline CDR1 is MNHEY and CDR2 SVGAGI. Losses at the gene ends were 9 bases for V and 7 bases for J; bases not matched to a gene: 8. General study results and limits: Available tissue quantity limited TCR sequencing to a patient subset.

Notes on this clone: Antigen unknown.

The TCR comes from a human donor with non-small cell lung cancer. The J gene is TRBJ2-1, the V gene TRBV6-5; the match to TRBD2 covers 11 bases. The sequenced material came from uninvolved lung tissue not adjacent to the tumor. The DNA of the CDR3 is TGTGCCAGTAAACTAGCGGGAGCCGGGAATGAGCAGTTCTTC. This gives the protein CASKLAGAGNEQFF.